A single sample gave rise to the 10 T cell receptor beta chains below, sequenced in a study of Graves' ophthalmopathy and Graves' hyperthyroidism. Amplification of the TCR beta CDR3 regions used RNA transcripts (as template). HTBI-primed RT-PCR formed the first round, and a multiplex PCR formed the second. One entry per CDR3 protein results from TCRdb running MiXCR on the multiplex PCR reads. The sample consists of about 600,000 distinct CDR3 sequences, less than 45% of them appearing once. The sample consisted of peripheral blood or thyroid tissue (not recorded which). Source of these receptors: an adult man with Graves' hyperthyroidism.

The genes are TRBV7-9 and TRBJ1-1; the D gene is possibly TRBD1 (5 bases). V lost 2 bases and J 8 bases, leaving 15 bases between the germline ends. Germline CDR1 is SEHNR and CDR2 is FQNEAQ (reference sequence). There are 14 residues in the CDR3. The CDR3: CASSLIRDREEAFF. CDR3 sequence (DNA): TGTGCCAGCAGCTTAATCCGGGACCGGGAGGAAGCTTTCTTT.

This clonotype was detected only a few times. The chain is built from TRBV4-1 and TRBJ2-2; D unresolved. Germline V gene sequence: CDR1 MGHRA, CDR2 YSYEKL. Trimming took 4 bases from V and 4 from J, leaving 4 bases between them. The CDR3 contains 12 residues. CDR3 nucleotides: TGCGCCAGCAGCCGATCCACCGGGGAGCTGTTTTTT. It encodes CASSRSTGELFF.

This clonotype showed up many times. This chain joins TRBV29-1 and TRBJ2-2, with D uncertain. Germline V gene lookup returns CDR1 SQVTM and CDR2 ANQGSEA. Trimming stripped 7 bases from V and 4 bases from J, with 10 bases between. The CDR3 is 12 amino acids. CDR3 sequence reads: CSGLTPTGELFF. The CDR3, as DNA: TGCAGCGGTTTGACACCCACCGGGGAGCTGTTTTTT.

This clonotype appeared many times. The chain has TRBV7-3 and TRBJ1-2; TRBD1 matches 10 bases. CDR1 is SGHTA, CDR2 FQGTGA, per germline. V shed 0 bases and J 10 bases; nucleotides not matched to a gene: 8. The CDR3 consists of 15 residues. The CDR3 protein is CASSLTHGQGEDYTF. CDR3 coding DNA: TGTGCCAGCAGCTTAACTCACGGACAGGGGGAGGACTACACCTTC.

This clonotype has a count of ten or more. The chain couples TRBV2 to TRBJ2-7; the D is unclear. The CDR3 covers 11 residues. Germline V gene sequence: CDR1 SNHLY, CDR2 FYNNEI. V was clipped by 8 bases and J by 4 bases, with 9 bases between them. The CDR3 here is CASRRLYEQYF. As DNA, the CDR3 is TGTGCCAGCCGGCGCCTTTACGAGCAGTACTTC.

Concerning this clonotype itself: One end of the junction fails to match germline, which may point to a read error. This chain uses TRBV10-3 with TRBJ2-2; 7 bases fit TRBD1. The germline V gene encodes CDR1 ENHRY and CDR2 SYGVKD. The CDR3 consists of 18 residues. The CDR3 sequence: CASSLRTGALNPTGELFF. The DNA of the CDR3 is TGTGCCAGCAGTTTAAGAACAGGGGCGCTAAACCCCACCGGGGAGCTGTTTTTT.

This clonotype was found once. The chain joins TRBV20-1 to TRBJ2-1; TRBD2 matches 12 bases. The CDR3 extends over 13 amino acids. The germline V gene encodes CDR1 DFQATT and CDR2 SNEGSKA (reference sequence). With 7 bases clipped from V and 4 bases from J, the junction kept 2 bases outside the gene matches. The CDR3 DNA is TGCAGTGGTCTAGCGGGAGGGTACAATGAGCAGTTCTTC. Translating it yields CSGLAGGYNEQFF.

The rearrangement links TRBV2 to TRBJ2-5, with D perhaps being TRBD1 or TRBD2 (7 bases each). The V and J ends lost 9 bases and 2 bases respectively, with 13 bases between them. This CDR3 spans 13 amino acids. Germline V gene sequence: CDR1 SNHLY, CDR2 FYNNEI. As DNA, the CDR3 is TGTGCCAGTCAGGGGGGGAGTCAAGAGACCCAGTACTTC. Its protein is CASQGGSQETQYF.

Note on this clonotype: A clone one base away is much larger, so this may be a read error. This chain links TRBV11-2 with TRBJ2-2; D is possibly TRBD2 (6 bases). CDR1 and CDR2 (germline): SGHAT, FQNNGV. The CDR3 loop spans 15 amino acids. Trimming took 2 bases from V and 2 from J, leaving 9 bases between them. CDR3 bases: TGTGCCAGCAGCTTACTAGCGCCCAACACCGGGGAGCTGTTTTTT. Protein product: CASSLLAPNTGELFF.

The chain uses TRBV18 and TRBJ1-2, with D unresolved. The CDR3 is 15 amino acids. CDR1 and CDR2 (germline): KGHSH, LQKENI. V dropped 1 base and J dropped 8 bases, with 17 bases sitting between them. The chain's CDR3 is CASSPLSALKEGYTF. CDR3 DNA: TGTGCCAGCTCACCACTTTCAGCGTTGAAGGAAGGCTACACCTTC. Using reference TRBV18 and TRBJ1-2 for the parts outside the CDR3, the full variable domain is NAGVMQNPRHLVRRRGQEARLRCSPMKGHSHVYWYRQLPEEGLKFMVYLQKENIIDESGMPKERFSAEFPKEGPSILRIQQVVRGDSAAYFCASSPLSALKEGYTFGSGTRLTVV.